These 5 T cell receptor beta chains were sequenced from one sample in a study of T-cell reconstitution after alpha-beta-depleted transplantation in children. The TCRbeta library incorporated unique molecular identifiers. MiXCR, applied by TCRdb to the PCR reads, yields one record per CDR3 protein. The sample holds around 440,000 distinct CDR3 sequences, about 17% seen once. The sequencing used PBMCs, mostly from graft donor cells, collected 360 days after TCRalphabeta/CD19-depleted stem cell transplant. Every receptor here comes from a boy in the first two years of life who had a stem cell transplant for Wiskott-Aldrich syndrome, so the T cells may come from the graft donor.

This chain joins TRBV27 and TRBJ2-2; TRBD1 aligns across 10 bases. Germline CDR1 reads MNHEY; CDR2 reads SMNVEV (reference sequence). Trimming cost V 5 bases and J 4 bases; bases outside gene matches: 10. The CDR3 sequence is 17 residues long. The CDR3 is CASSIQPGQGLTGELFF. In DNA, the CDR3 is TGTGCCAGCAGTATACAACCGGGACAGGGGCTCACCGGGGAGCTGTTTTTT.

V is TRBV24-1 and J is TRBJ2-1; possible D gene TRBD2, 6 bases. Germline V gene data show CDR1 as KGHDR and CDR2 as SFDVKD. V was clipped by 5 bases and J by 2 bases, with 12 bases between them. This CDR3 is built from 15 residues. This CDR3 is CATSVRDLPYNEQFF. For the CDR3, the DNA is TGTGCCACCAGTGTGCGGGACCTCCCCTACAATGAGCAGTTCTTC.

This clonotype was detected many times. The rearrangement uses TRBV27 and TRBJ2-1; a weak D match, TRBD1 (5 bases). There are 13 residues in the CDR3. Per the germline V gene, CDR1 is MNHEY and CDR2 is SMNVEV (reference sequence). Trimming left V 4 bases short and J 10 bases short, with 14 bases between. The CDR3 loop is CASSSGPLGEQFF. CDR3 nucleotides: TGTGCCAGCAGTTCAGGGCCCCTAGGGGAGCAGTTCTTC.

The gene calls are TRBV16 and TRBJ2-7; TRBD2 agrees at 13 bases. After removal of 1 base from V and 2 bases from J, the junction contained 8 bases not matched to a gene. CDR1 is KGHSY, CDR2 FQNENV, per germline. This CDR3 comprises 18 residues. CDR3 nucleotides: TGTGCCAGCAGCCAATTGCTGGGGACTAGCGGGACACCCTACGAGCAGTACTTC. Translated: CASSQLLGTSGTPYEQYF.

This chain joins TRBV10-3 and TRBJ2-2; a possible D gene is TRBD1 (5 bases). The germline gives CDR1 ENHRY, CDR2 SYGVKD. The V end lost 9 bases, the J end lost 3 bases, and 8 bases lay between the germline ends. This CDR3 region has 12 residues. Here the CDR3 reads CAIDSDTGELFF. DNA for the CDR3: TGTGCCATTGACAGCGACACCGGGGAGCTGTTTTTT.